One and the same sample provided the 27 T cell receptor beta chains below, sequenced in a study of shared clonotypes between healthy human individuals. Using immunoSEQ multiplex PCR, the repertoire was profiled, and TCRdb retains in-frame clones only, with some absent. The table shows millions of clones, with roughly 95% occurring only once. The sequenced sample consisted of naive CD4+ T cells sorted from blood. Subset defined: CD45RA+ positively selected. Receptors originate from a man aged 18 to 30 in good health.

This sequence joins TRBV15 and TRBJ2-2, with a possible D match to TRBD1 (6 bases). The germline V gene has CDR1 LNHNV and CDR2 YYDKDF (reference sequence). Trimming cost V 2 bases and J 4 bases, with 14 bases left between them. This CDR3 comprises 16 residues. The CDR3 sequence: CATSRLGALVTGELFF. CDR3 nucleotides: TGTGCCACCAGCAGATTGGGGGCGTTGGTCACCGGGGAGCTGTTTTTT.

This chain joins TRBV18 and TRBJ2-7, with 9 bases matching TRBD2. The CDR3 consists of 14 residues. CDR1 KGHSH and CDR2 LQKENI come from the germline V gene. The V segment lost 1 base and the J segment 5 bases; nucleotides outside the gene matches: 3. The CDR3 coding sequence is TGTGCCAGCTCACCACTCCCTAGCGGGGACGAGCAGTACTTC. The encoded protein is CASSPLPSGDEQYF.

The chain's CDR3 is CASSPGTVLGNTEAFF. The CDR3 nucleotides read TGCGCCAGCAGCCCCGGGACAGTCCTTGGGAACACTGAAGCTTTCTTT. The genes are TRBV4-3 and TRBJ1-1, with TRBD1 identical over 7 bases. In germline, CDR1 is LGHNA, CDR2 YSLEER. V dropped 4 bases and J dropped 1; count of bases not matched to a gene: 9. The CDR3 consists of 16 residues.

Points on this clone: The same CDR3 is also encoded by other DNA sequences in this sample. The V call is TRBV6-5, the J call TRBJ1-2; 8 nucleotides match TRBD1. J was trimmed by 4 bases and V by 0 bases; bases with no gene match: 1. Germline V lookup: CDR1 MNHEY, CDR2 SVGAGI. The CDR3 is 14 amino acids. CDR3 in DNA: TGTGCCAGCAGTTACTCCAGGGGGCCCTATGGCTACACCTTC. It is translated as CASSYSRGPYGYTF.

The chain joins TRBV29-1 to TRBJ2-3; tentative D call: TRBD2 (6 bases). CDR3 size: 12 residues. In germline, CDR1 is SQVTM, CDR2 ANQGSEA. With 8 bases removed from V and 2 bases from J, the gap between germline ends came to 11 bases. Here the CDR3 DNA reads TGCAGCACGGGAGTAACCACAGATACGCAGTATTTT. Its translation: CSTGVTTDTQYF.

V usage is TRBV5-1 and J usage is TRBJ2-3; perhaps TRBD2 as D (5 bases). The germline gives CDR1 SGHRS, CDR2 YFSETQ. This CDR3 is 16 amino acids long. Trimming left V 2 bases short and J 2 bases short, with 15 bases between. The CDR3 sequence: CASSFPNRSATDTQYF. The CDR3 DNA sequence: TGCGCCAGCAGCTTCCCCAATCGTAGCGCCACAGATACGCAGTATTTT.

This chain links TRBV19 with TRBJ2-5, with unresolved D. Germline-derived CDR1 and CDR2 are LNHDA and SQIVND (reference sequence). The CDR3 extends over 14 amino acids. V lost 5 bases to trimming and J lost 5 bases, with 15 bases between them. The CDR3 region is CASSPSVASETQYF. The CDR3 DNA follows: TGTGCCAGTAGTCCGTCCGTGGCTTCGGAGACCCAGTACTTC. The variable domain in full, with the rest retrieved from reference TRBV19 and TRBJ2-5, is DGGITQSPKYLFRKEGQNVTLSCEQNLNHDAMYWYRQDPGQGLRLIYYSQIVNDFQKGDIAEGYSVSREKKESFPLTVTSAQKNPTAFYLCASSPSVASETQYFGPGTRLLVL.

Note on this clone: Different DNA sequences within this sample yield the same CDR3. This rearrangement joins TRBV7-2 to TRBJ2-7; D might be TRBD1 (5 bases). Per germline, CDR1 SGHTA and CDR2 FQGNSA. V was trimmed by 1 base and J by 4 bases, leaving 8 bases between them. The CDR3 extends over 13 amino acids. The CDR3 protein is CASSLVREYEQYF. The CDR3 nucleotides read TGTGCCAGCAGCTTAGTCAGGGAATACGAGCAGTACTTC.

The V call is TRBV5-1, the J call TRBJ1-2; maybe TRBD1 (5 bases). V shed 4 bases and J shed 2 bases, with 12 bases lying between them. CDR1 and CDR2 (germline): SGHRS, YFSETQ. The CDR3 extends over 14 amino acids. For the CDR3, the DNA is TGCGCCAGCAGCGTGGCGGGACGGAACTATGGCTACACCTTC. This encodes CASSVAGRNYGYTF.

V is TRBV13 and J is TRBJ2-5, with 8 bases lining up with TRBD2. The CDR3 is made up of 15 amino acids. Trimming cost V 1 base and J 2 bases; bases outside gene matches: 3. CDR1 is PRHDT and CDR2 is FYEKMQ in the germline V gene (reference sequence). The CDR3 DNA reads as TGTGCCAGCAGCTTAGTGGGACTAGGGCAAGAGACCCAGTACTTC. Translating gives CASSLVGLGQETQYF. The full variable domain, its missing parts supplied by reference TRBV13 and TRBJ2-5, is AAGVIQSPRHLIKEKRETATLKCYPIPRHDTVYWYQQGPGQDPQFLISFYEKMQSDKGSIPDRFSAQQFSDYHSELNMSSLELGDSALYFCASSLVGLGQETQYFGPGTRLLVL.

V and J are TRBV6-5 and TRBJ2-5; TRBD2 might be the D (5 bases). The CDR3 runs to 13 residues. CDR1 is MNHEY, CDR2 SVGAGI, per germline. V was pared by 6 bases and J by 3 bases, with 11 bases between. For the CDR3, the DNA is TGTGCCAGCAGAGCGGCCCAGAAAGAGACCCAGTACTTC. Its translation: CASRAAQKETQYF.

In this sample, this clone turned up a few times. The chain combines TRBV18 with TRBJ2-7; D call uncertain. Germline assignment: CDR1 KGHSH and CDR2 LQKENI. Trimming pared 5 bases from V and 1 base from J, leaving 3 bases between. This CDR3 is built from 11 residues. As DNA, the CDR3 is TGTGCCAGCTCAACTTCCTACGAGCAGTACTTC. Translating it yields CASSTSYEQYF.

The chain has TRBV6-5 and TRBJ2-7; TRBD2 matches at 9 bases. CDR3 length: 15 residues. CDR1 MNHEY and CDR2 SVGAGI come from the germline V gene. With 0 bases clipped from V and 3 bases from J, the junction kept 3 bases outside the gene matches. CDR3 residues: CASSYSSSGGYEQYF. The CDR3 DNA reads TGTGCCAGCAGTTACTCTAGTAGCGGGGGCTACGAGCAGTACTTC.

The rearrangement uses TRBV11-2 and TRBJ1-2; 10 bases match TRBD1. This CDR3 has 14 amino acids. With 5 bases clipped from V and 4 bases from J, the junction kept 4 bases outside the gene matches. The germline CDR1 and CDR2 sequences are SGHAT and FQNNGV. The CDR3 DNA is TGTGCCAGCAGCACCGGGACAGGGGCCTATGGCTACACCTTC. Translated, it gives CASSTGTGAYGYTF.

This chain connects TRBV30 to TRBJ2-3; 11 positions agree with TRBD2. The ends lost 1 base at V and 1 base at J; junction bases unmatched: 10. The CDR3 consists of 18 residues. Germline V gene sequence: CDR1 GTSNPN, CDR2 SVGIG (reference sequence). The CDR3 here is CAWSGSPLAGGGTDTQYF. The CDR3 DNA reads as TGTGCCTGGAGTGGTTCCCCCCTAGCGGGGGGAGGCACAGATACGCAGTATTTT.

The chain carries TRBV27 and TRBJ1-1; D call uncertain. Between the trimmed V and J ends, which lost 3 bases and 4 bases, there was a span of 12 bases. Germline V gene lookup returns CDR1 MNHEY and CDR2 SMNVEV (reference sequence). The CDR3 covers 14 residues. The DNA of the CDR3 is TGTGCCAGCAGTTTCGACCTCCTCGGCACTGAAGCTTTCTTT. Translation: CASSFDLLGTEAFF.

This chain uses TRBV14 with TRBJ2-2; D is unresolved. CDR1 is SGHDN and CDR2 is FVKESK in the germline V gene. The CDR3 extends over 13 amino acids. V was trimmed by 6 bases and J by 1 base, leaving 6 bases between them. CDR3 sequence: CASSGRNTGELFF. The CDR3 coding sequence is TGTGCCAGCAGTGGACGGAACACCGGGGAGCTGTTTTTT.

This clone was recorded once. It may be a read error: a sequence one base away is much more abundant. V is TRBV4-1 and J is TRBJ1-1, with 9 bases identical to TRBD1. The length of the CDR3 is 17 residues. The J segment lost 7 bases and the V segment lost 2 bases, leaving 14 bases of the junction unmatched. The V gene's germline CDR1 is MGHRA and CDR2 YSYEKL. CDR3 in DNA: TGCGCCAGCAGCCAAAACCGACCCGGGACAGGGTCGAGTGAAGCTTTCTTT. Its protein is CASSQNRPGTGSSEAFF.

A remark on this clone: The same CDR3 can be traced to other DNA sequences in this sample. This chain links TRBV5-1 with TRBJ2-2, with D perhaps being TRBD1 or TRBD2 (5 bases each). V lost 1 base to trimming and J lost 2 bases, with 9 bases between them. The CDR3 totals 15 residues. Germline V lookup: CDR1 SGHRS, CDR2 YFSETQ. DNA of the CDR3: TGCGCCAGCAGCTTGAGAGGGGTAAACACCGGGGAGCTGTTTTTT. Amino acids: CASSLRGVNTGELFF.

In DNA, the CDR3 is TGTGCCAGCTCACCCGTATTACGAGAACCTTATGGCTACACCTTC. It translates to CASSPVLREPYGYTF. This chain uses TRBV18 with TRBJ1-2; D unclear. V lost 3 bases and J lost 5, with 16 bases in between. CDR1 KGHSH and CDR2 LQKENI come from the germline V gene. CDR3 length: 15 amino acids.

This chain's CDR3 is CASSKGTATDTQYF. In DNA, the CDR3 is TGTGCCAGCTCAAAGGGGACTGCCACAGATACGCAGTATTTT. J is TRBJ2-3 and V is TRBV18, with a weak D call TRBD2 (6 bases). V was shortened by 5 bases and J by 2 bases, with 11 bases between the two germline ends. From germline, CDR1 is KGHSH and CDR2 LQKENI. The CDR3 spans 14 residues.

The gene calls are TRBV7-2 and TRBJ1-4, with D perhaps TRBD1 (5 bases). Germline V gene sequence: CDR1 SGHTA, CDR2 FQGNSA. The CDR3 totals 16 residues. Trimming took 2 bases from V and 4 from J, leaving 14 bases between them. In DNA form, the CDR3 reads TGTGCCAGCAGCTTATCACGGACACCGAATAATGAAAAACTGTTTTTT. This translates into CASSLSRTPNNEKLFF.

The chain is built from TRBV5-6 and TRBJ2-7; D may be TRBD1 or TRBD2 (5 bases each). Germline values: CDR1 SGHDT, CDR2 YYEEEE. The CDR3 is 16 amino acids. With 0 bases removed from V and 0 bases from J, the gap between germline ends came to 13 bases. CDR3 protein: CASSLAAGTRSYEQYF. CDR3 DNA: TGTGCCAGCAGCTTGGCGGCCGGGACCCGCTCCTACGAGCAGTACTTC.

The CDR3 region has the DNA TGTGCCAGCAGTGAAGCTATCCTTGGGCCCGGTAATTCACCCCTCCACTTT. This gives the protein CASSEAILGPGNSPLHF. The chain is built from TRBV6-1 and TRBJ1-6; D ambiguous. The CDR3 runs to 17 residues. Trimming took off 0 bases at V and 6 bases at J, with 15 bases between the two ends. The V gene's germline CDR1 is MNHNS and CDR2 SASEGT.

Written as DNA, the CDR3 is TGTGCCAGCAGTTTGATCCAGGCGGGTGAAAAACTGTTTTTT. Translation: CASSLIQAGEKLFF. The V call is TRBV2, the J call TRBJ1-4; D remains ambiguous. The CDR3 sequence is 14 residues long. Trimming took off 5 bases at V and 7 bases at J, with 14 bases between the two ends. Germline CDR1 reads SNHLY; CDR2 reads FYNNEI.

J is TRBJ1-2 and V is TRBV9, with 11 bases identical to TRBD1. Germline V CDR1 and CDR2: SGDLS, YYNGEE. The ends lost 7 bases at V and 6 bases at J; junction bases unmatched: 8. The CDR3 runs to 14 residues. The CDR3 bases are TGTGCCAGCGGAACAGGACAGGGGGCGAATGGCTACACCTTC. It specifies CASGTGQGANGYTF.

The CDR3 region has the DNA TGTGCCAGCAGAAATGCCAGGCTAGTGGTGACAGATACGCAGTATTTT. Translating it yields CASRNARLVVTDTQYF. The rearrangement joins TRBV5-6 to TRBJ2-3, with D uncertain. The CDR3 is made up of 16 amino acids. V shed 5 bases and J shed 3 bases, with 19 bases lying between them. CDR1 and CDR2 from the germline V gene are SGHDT and YYEEEE.